These T cell receptor beta chains were read from a single sample in a study of blood T cell repertoires in COVID-19. The table came from immunoSEQ multiplex PCR; TCRdb's copy has only in-frame clones and leaves some out. The table shows fewer than 300,000 clones, with over 75% occurring only once. Sequenced input: PBMCs or T cells enriched from blood (not recorded which). The receptors here all came from a woman in her thirties who had recovered from COVID-19. The CDR3 runs from the conserved cysteine through the conserved F or W. The order of the fields is CDR3 DNA, CDR3 protein, clone size, V gene, CDR3 length, D gene, J gene. A D gene is named only where the DNA matches it firmly. Part of the rows lack a size; the others show once, few, many or a class for expanded clones.

cdr3_nt: TGTGCCAGCAGTTACTTGGGGGCGATAACAGATACGCAGTATTTT
cdr3_aa: CASSYLGAITDTQYF
clone_size: .
v_call: TRBV6-5
cdr3_length: 15
d_call: .
j_call: TRBJ2-3

cdr3_nt: TGTGCCAGCAGAGGGGGACAGGTGGGAGGACAGCCCCAGCATTTT
cdr3_aa: CASRGGQVGGQPQHF
clone_size: once
v_call: TRBV6-5
cdr3_length: 15
d_call: TRBD1
j_call: TRBJ1-5

cdr3_nt: TGTGCCAGCAGCTCCACCGGGGGAAATCAGCCCCAGCATTTT
cdr3_aa: CASSSTGGNQPQHF
clone_size: .
v_call: TRBV6-5
cdr3_length: 14
d_call: .
j_call: TRBJ1-5

cdr3_nt: TGTGCCAGTAGTACGCTGAGGGACATCCAAGAGACCCAGTACTTC
cdr3_aa: CASSTLRDIQETQYF
clone_size: .
v_call: TRBV19
cdr3_length: 15
d_call: .
j_call: TRBJ2-5

cdr3_nt: TGTGCCAGCAAGCCGGGACTTCCTACCGGGGAGCTGTTTTTT
cdr3_aa: CASKPGLPTGELFF
clone_size: once
v_call: TRBV7-2
cdr3_length: 14
d_call: .
j_call: TRBJ2-2

cdr3_nt: TGTGCCAGCAGGGAGGGGCTTGAAGCTTTCTTT
cdr3_aa: CASREGLEAFF
clone_size: .
v_call: TRBV11-2
cdr3_length: 11
d_call: .
j_call: TRBJ1-1

cdr3_nt: TGTGCCAGCCAACCTGCAGGGCGCGGTGGCTACACCTTC
cdr3_aa: CASQPAGRGGYTF
clone_size: .
v_call: TRBV18
cdr3_length: 13
d_call: .
j_call: TRBJ1-2

cdr3_nt: TGTGCCAGTAGTATGAGCATAGGCAATCAGCCCCAGCATTTT
cdr3_aa: CASSMSIGNQPQHF
clone_size: few
v_call: TRBV19
cdr3_length: 14
d_call: .
j_call: TRBJ1-5

cdr3_nt: TGTGCCAGCAGTGAAGTGTCAGGGGGCCCCTATGGCTACACCTTC
cdr3_aa: CASSEVSGGPYGYTF
clone_size: .
v_call: TRBV6-1
cdr3_length: 15
d_call: TRBD1
j_call: TRBJ1-2

cdr3_nt: TGTGCCACCAGCAGACTTACTCAGAACACCGGGGAGCTGTTTTTT
cdr3_aa: CATSRLTQNTGELFF
clone_size: .
v_call: TRBV15
cdr3_length: 15
d_call: .
j_call: TRBJ2-2

cdr3_nt: TGTGCCAGCAGTTATAATTCGGGGGGCCCTTACAATGAGCAGTTCTTC
cdr3_aa: CASSYNSGGPYNEQFF
clone_size: .
v_call: TRBV6-2/TRBV6-3
cdr3_length: 16
d_call: .
j_call: TRBJ2-1

cdr3_nt: TGTGCCAGCAGTCGATTAGGCAATCAGCCCCAGCATTTT
cdr3_aa: CASSRLGNQPQHF
clone_size: once
v_call: TRBV7-2
cdr3_length: 13
d_call: .
j_call: TRBJ1-5

cdr3_nt: TGTGCCAGCAGAACAAAGCAGGGATTGGCAGAGACCCAGTACTTC
cdr3_aa: CASRTKQGLAETQYF
clone_size: .
v_call: TRBV28
cdr3_length: 15
d_call: .
j_call: TRBJ2-5

cdr3_nt: TGTGCCAGCAGCATACTTTTAGGGACTAGCGGGAGGGCCTACGAGCAGTACTTC
cdr3_aa: CASSILLGTSGRAYEQYF
clone_size: .
v_call: TRBV7-2
cdr3_length: 18
d_call: TRBD2
j_call: TRBJ2-7

cdr3_nt: TGTGCCAGCAGCGAGACCGGGACACAACAGTATGGCTACACCTTC
cdr3_aa: CASSETGTQQYGYTF
clone_size: .
v_call: TRBV7-2
cdr3_length: 15
d_call: .
j_call: TRBJ1-2

cdr3_nt: TGTGCCAGCAGCCTCGACTATGCAGATACGCAGTATTTT
cdr3_aa: CASSLDYADTQYF
clone_size: few
v_call: TRBV5-6
cdr3_length: 13
d_call: .
j_call: TRBJ2-3

cdr3_nt: TGTGCCAGCAGCCAGACACTGACCAACCTAGAGGGGCCCCAGCATTTT
cdr3_aa: CASSQTLTNLEGPQHF
clone_size: .
v_call: TRBV5-5
cdr3_length: 16
d_call: .
j_call: TRBJ1-5

cdr3_nt: TGTGCCAGTAGTATACGCTTTCCGCGGGAGGCGTCAGATACGCAGTATTTT
cdr3_aa: CASSIRFPREASDTQYF
clone_size: few
v_call: TRBV19
cdr3_length: 17
d_call: TRBD2
j_call: TRBJ2-3

cdr3_nt: TGTGCCAGCAGCCCAGGAAGGAACACTGAAGCTTTCTTT
cdr3_aa: CASSPGRNTEAFF
clone_size: .
v_call: TRBV7-3
cdr3_length: 13
d_call: .
j_call: TRBJ1-1

cdr3_nt: TGTGCCTGGGGGGTTACGGGGGAAAAACTGTTTTTT
cdr3_aa: CAWGVTGEKLFF
clone_size: .
v_call: TRBV30
cdr3_length: 12
d_call: .
j_call: TRBJ1-4

cdr3_nt: TGCAGCGGTCTCCAGGGCGAGCAGTACTTC
cdr3_aa: CSGLQGEQYF
clone_size: .
v_call: TRBV29-1
cdr3_length: 10
d_call: .
j_call: TRBJ2-7

cdr3_nt: TGCGCCAGCAGCCCCCGGGCAGGGGGCGACTATGGCTACACCTTC
cdr3_aa: CASSPRAGGDYGYTF
clone_size: few
v_call: TRBV4-3
cdr3_length: 15
d_call: TRBD1
j_call: TRBJ1-2

cdr3_nt: TGTGCCTGGAGTGGGGGACTAGCGTTGTCTGAGCAGTTCTTC
cdr3_aa: CAWSGGLALSEQFF
clone_size: .
v_call: TRBV30
cdr3_length: 14
d_call: TRBD2
j_call: TRBJ2-1

cdr3_nt: TGTGCCAGCAGTTATCAAGGACAGGGAAGCACAGATACGCAGTATTTT
cdr3_aa: CASSYQGQGSTDTQYF
clone_size: .
v_call: TRBV6-2/TRBV6-3
cdr3_length: 16
d_call: TRBD1
j_call: TRBJ2-3

cdr3_nt: TGTGCCAGCTCGCACAGGGAGCTCTACGAGCAGTACTTC
cdr3_aa: CASSHRELYEQYF
clone_size: .
v_call: TRBV18
cdr3_length: 13
d_call: .
j_call: TRBJ2-7

cdr3_nt: TGTGCCAGCAGAACAGGACAGGTTCCCTACGAGCAGTACTTC
cdr3_aa: CASRTGQVPYEQYF
clone_size: .
v_call: TRBV28
cdr3_length: 14
d_call: TRBD1
j_call: TRBJ2-7

cdr3_nt: TGTGCCATCAGTCCGGGGGGGGCTGTAGAACAGCCCCAGCATTTT
cdr3_aa: CAISPGGAVEQPQHF
clone_size: .
v_call: TRBV10-3
cdr3_length: 15
d_call: .
j_call: TRBJ1-5

cdr3_nt: TGCAGTGCTAGTGAAGTCCAGGGCGGCAATCAGCCCCAGCATTTT
cdr3_aa: CSASEVQGGNQPQHF
clone_size: .
v_call: TRBV20-1
cdr3_length: 15
d_call: .
j_call: TRBJ1-5

cdr3_nt: TGTGCCAGCAGCCCCCCACGGGGGGTATCTGGAAACACCATATATTTT
cdr3_aa: CASSPPRGVSGNTIYF
clone_size: .
v_call: TRBV13
cdr3_length: 16
d_call: .
j_call: TRBJ1-3

cdr3_nt: TGTGCCAGTAGTATTACGGGGGGGTTCCTTCCTGGGGCCAACGTCCTGACTTTC
cdr3_aa: CASSITGGFLPGANVLTF
clone_size: .
v_call: TRBV19
cdr3_length: 18
d_call: TRBD2
j_call: TRBJ2-6

cdr3_nt: TGTGCCAGCAGTGTCCGGCAGGCGCAGGTCTACAATGAGCAGTTCTTC
cdr3_aa: CASSVRQAQVYNEQFF
clone_size: .
v_call: TRBV6-1
cdr3_length: 16
d_call: .
j_call: TRBJ2-1

cdr3_nt: TGTGCCAGCAGCTTAGGACAGGGGGCATATCTATATGGCTACACCTTC
cdr3_aa: CASSLGQGAYLYGYTF
clone_size: once
v_call: TRBV7-2
cdr3_length: 16
d_call: TRBD1
j_call: TRBJ1-2

cdr3_nt: TGCGCCAGCAGCCCTCAGGGAGGTGGCACTGAAGCTTTCTTT
cdr3_aa: CASSPQGGGTEAFF
clone_size: .
v_call: TRBV4-1
cdr3_length: 14
d_call: .
j_call: TRBJ1-1

cdr3_nt: TGCGCCAGCAGCCCCTACACGGGACACAACACCGGGGAGCTGTTTTTT
cdr3_aa: CASSPYTGHNTGELFF
clone_size: once
v_call: TRBV4-3
cdr3_length: 16
d_call: .
j_call: TRBJ2-2

cdr3_nt: TGCAGTGCTAGCCGGGGCGGGGAGCTGTTTTTT
cdr3_aa: CSASRGGELFF
clone_size: .
v_call: TRBV20-1
cdr3_length: 11
d_call: .
j_call: TRBJ2-2

cdr3_nt: TGCAGCGTTGGGGACAGGGGCACTGAAGCTTTCTTT
cdr3_aa: CSVGDRGTEAFF
clone_size: .
v_call: TRBV29-1
cdr3_length: 12
d_call: TRBD1
j_call: TRBJ1-1

cdr3_nt: TGCGCCAGCAGCCAATTAGCGGGAGTAGTCGGGGAGCTGTTTTTT
cdr3_aa: CASSQLAGVVGELFF
clone_size: .
v_call: TRBV4-1
cdr3_length: 15
d_call: TRBD2
j_call: TRBJ2-2

cdr3_nt: TGTGCCAGAAGCTCCCGGGACAGCTATTTATATGGCTACACCTTC
cdr3_aa: CARSSRDSYLYGYTF
clone_size: .
v_call: TRBV5-3
cdr3_length: 15
d_call: TRBD1
j_call: TRBJ1-2

cdr3_nt: TGTGCCAGCAGCCAAGGTCAGACAGGGAATTCGGACGGCTACACCTTC
cdr3_aa: CASSQGQTGNSDGYTF
clone_size: .
v_call: TRBV3-1/TRBV3-2
cdr3_length: 16
d_call: TRBD1
j_call: TRBJ1-2

cdr3_nt: TGTGCCAGCATCAAGGGCCTAGCGGACAATGAGCAGTTCTTC
cdr3_aa: CASIKGLADNEQFF
clone_size: few
v_call: TRBV7-9
cdr3_length: 14
d_call: TRBD2
j_call: TRBJ2-1

cdr3_nt: TGTGCCAGCAAGCTAGCGGGAGAGTACAATGAGCAGTTCTTC
cdr3_aa: CASKLAGEYNEQFF
clone_size: .
v_call: TRBV11-3
cdr3_length: 14
d_call: TRBD2
j_call: TRBJ2-1

cdr3_nt: TGTGCCAGCGGGAGACAGGGGATGGATGAGCAGTTCTTC
cdr3_aa: CASGRQGMDEQFF
clone_size: .
v_call: TRBV25-1
cdr3_length: 13
d_call: TRBD1
j_call: TRBJ2-1

cdr3_nt: TGCGCCAGCAGCTGGGAGGGACAACTGAACACTGAAGCTTTCTTT
cdr3_aa: CASSWEGQLNTEAFF
clone_size: once
v_call: TRBV5-1
cdr3_length: 15
d_call: .
j_call: TRBJ1-1

cdr3_nt: TGTGCCAGTAGTATTAGAAGAGGCAGCTCTGGGGATACGCAGTATTTT
cdr3_aa: CASSIRRGSSGDTQYF
clone_size: .
v_call: TRBV19
cdr3_length: 16
d_call: .
j_call: TRBJ2-3

cdr3_nt: TGTGCCAGCAGTGAATTTCGGGGAGGCGAGCAGTACTTC
cdr3_aa: CASSEFRGGEQYF
clone_size: .
v_call: TRBV6-1
cdr3_length: 13
d_call: .
j_call: TRBJ2-7

cdr3_nt: TGTGCCATCAGGGCGCTACTCCAGGGGGCAGACACCGGGGAGCTGTTTTTT
cdr3_aa: CAIRALLQGADTGELFF
clone_size: once
v_call: TRBV10-3
cdr3_length: 17
d_call: TRBD1
j_call: TRBJ2-2

cdr3_nt: TGTGCCAGCAGTTTAAGCCGTCAGCCCCAGCATTTT
cdr3_aa: CASSLSRQPQHF
clone_size: .
v_call: TRBV28
cdr3_length: 12
d_call: .
j_call: TRBJ1-5

cdr3_nt: TGTGCCAGCAGCCGGGACAGGGGGCGCCGAGAGACCCAGTACTTC
cdr3_aa: CASSRDRGRRETQYF
clone_size: .
v_call: TRBV7-8
cdr3_length: 15
d_call: TRBD1
j_call: TRBJ2-5

cdr3_nt: TGCAGTGCTAGTCCTGACAGGGCCTATGGCTACACCTTC
cdr3_aa: CSASPDRAYGYTF
clone_size: .
v_call: TRBV20-1
cdr3_length: 13
d_call: TRBD1
j_call: TRBJ1-2

cdr3_nt: TGTGCCAGCAGTTTCGACAGGGTTGGGGCCCAGTACTTC
cdr3_aa: CASSFDRVGAQYF
clone_size: .
v_call: TRBV6-5
cdr3_length: 13
d_call: TRBD1
j_call: TRBJ2-5

cdr3_nt: TGCGCCAGCAGCCCAGGGACAGGGGCTCTCACCGGGGAGCTGTTTTTT
cdr3_aa: CASSPGTGALTGELFF
clone_size: once
v_call: TRBV4-3
cdr3_length: 16
d_call: TRBD1
j_call: TRBJ2-2

cdr3_nt: TGTGCCAGCAGCTTATATAGCGGGAACTACAATGAGCAGTTCTTC
cdr3_aa: CASSLYSGNYNEQFF
clone_size: .
v_call: TRBV7-2
cdr3_length: 15
d_call: TRBD2
j_call: TRBJ2-1

cdr3_nt: TGTGCCAGCAACCGGGGACTAGCGGGAGCAGATACGCAGTATTTT
cdr3_aa: CASNRGLAGADTQYF
clone_size: once
v_call: TRBV9
cdr3_length: 15
d_call: TRBD2
j_call: TRBJ2-3

cdr3_nt: TGTGCCAGCAGTTTAGCGGGAGTCAGTTCAGATACGCAGTATTTT
cdr3_aa: CASSLAGVSSDTQYF
clone_size: .
v_call: TRBV28
cdr3_length: 15
d_call: TRBD2
j_call: TRBJ2-3

cdr3_nt: TGTGCCAGCAGCTTTCAAGACAGGCAGGGAGAGACCCAGTACTTC
cdr3_aa: CASSFQDRQGETQYF
clone_size: .
v_call: TRBV11-1
cdr3_length: 15
d_call: .
j_call: TRBJ2-5

cdr3_nt: TGTGCCAGCAGCCCCTCGTACTCCCATTACAATGAGCAGTTCTTC
cdr3_aa: CASSPSYSHYNEQFF
clone_size: .
v_call: TRBV7-3
cdr3_length: 15
d_call: .
j_call: TRBJ2-1

cdr3_nt: TGTGCCAGCAGTTTACCTCTGGGACTAGTCGGTGAGCAGTACTTC
cdr3_aa: CASSLPLGLVGEQYF
clone_size: .
v_call: TRBV28
cdr3_length: 15
d_call: TRBD2
j_call: TRBJ2-7

cdr3_nt: TGTGCCAGCAGAATCAGCGGGACTCGCCCCGATGAGCAGTTCTTC
cdr3_aa: CASRISGTRPDEQFF
clone_size: once
v_call: TRBV7-9
cdr3_length: 15
d_call: TRBD2
j_call: TRBJ2-1

cdr3_nt: TGTGCCAGCAGCCCGGTGAACACTGAAGCTTTCTTT
cdr3_aa: CASSPVNTEAFF
clone_size: .
v_call: TRBV11-2
cdr3_length: 12
d_call: .
j_call: TRBJ1-1